A single sample gave rise to the 30 T cell receptor beta chains below, sequenced in a study of chemoradiotherapy in HPV16-positive cancers. Clones were read by immunoSEQ multiplex PCR, and TCRdb kept only the in-frame ones, dropping some. The data show fewer than 15,000 clones, with 88% seen just once and 3% to 4.5% held by the top ten. The source was blood, collected from a patient who underwent chemoradiotherapy. These receptors were obtained from a human donor with HPV-associated anogenital cancer.

This CDR3 is CASSQELAAGTDTQYF. CDR3 DNA sequence: TGTGCCAGCAGCCAAGAACTAGCGGCAGGCACAGATACGCAGTATTTT. The rearrangement joins TRBV4-2 to TRBJ2-3; 8 bases map to TRBD2. This CDR3 has 16 residues. Looked up from germline, CDR1 is LGHNA and CDR2 is YNFKEQ. With V trimmed by 0 bases and J by 1 base, 3 bases remained unmatched.

This chain connects TRBV11-2 to TRBJ1-3; 10 bases line up with TRBD1. CDR1 and CDR2 from the germline V gene are SGHAT and FQNNGV. This CDR3 contains 19 residues. The junction had 11 bases not matched to a gene; V was cut back by 3 bases and J by 0 bases. CDR3 in amino acids: CASSLVLGTGDISGNTIYF. The CDR3 nucleotides are TGTGCCAGCAGCTTGGTTTTAGGGACAGGGGATATCTCTGGAAACACCATATATTTT.

The chain employs TRBV7-3 and TRBJ2-3, with a possible D match to TRBD1 (6 bases). Germline CDR1 and CDR2: SGHTA and FQGTGA. The CDR3 consists of 13 residues. V lost 4 bases, J lost 11 bases, and 16 bases lay in between. CDR3 DNA sequence: TGTGCCAGCAGCTCACGACAGGAGATCGGGCAGTATTTT. Translation: CASSSRQEIGQYF.

The rearrangement joins TRBV21-1 to TRBJ1-2; TRBD1, as called in the table, went unchecked against the DNA. TRBV21-1 is shown as a pseudogene. The CDR3 is made up of 13 amino acids. The CDR3 DNA reads TGTGCCAGCAGTAACCCAGGGCGGCGCGGCTACACCTTC. It codes for CASSNPGRRGYTF.

The gene calls are TRBV5-1 and TRBJ1-3, with a tentative D call TRBD1 (5 bases). Trimming took 2 bases from V and 2 from J, leaving 20 bases between them. Looked up from germline, CDR1 is SGHRS and CDR2 is YFSETQ. The CDR3 covers 18 residues. CDR3 protein: CASSFSVARAGPGNTIYF. The CDR3 DNA follows: TGCGCCAGCAGCTTTTCTGTGGCCCGGGCGGGACCTGGAAACACCATATATTTT.

The chain uses TRBV19 and TRBJ1-2; 8 nucleotides line up with TRBD1. The germline V gene has CDR1 LNHDA and CDR2 SQIVND (reference sequence). The CDR3 has 15 residues. V lost 3 bases and J lost 4; bases outside the gene matches: 7. The CDR3 loop reads CASSIRQGYGYGYTF. The DNA of the CDR3 is TGTGCCAGTAGTATCAGACAGGGGTACGGCTATGGCTACACCTTC.

The V gene is TRBV7-8, the J gene TRBJ2-7, with D uncertain. Trimming removed 3 bases from V and 4 bases from J, with 10 bases in between. Germline V gene data show CDR1 as SGHVS and CDR2 as FQNEAQ. This CDR3 is 13 amino acids long. CDR3 residues: CASSFTSRYEQYF. In nucleotides, the CDR3 is TGTGCCAGCAGCTTCACCAGTAGGTACGAGCAGTACTTC.

This chain uses TRBV4-2 with TRBJ1-1; 9 positions match TRBD1. The junction had 2 bases not matched to a gene; V was cut back by 2 bases and J by 1 base. The CDR3 consists of 15 residues. Looked up from germline, CDR1 is LGHNA and CDR2 is YNFKEQ. The CDR3 spells CASSQTGQGNTEAFF. DNA of the CDR3: TGTGCCAGCAGCCAAACGGGACAGGGGAACACTGAAGCTTTCTTT.

The CDR3 DNA follows: TGTGCAGTCTCTAGCGGGGGGGCAAATGAGCAGTTCTTC. Its translation is CAVSSGGANEQFF. This sequence joins TRBV19 and TRBJ2-1, with TRBD2 matching over 12 bases. The CDR3 runs to 13 residues. From germline, CDR1 is LNHDA and CDR2 SQIVND (reference sequence).

The V and J genes are TRBV5-8 and TRBJ2-3; 9 positions match TRBD1. This CDR3 is built from 14 residues. Looked up from germline, CDR1 is SGHTS and CDR2 is YDEGEE. V was clipped by 1 base and J by 7 bases; unmatched bases: 4. CDR3 sequence reads: CASSLRGQGNTQYF. The DNA of the CDR3 is TGTGCCAGCAGCTTGAGGGGACAGGGAAATACGCAGTATTTT. The entire variable domain, with the rest obtained from reference TRBV5-8 and TRBJ2-3, is as follows: EAGVTQSPTHLIKTRGQQATLRCSPISGHTSVYWYQQALGLGLQFLLWYDEGEERNRGNFPPRFSGRQFPNYSSELNVNALELEDSALYLCASSLRGQGNTQYFGPGTRLTVL.

This clone was recorded once. This rearrangement joins TRBV2 to TRBJ1-5, with 10 bases matching TRBD1. V lost 8 bases and J lost 7; bases outside the gene matches: 8. Germline CDR1 is SNHLY and CDR2 is FYNNEI. There are 14 residues in the CDR3. Here the CDR3 reads CASVPGQGTQPQHF. The CDR3 DNA reads TGTGCCAGCGTCCCGGGACAGGGGACGCAGCCCCAGCATTTT.

This clone was detected only once. Here the CDR3 reads CASSLVGGSNTNYGYTF. The CDR3, as DNA: TGTGCCAGCAGCTTAGTAGGGGGCAGCAATACTAACTATGGCTACACCTTC. The V call is TRBV11-2, the J call TRBJ1-2, with TRBD1 identical over 7 bases. Per the germline V gene, CDR1 is SGHAT and CDR2 is FQNNGV. V was pared by 1 base and J by 0 bases, with 8 bases of the junction left unmatched. This CDR3 region has 17 residues.

The rearrangement joins TRBV5-5 to TRBJ2-7; 8 bases are shared with TRBD1. The length of the CDR3 is 14 residues. V was clipped by 1 base and J by 2 bases; unmatched bases: 2. CDR1 is SGHKS and CDR2 is YYEKEE in the germline V gene (reference sequence). The CDR3 coding sequence is TGTGCCAGCAGCTTGAGGGGACAGGCCTACGAGCAGTACTTC. Translated, it gives CASSLRGQAYEQYF.

The chain joins TRBV19 to TRBJ2-2; TRBD1 aligns across 10 bases. The trim removed 6 bases at V and 4 bases at J, leaving 5 bases unmatched. Germline CDR1 is LNHDA and CDR2 is SQIVND (reference sequence). CDR3 size: 15 residues. This CDR3 is CASSTGTGATGELFF. In DNA, the CDR3 is TGTGCCAGTAGCACCGGGACAGGGGCCACCGGGGAGCTGTTTTTT. Complete variable domain (other parts from reference TRBV19 and TRBJ2-2): DGGITQSPKYLFRKEGQNVTLSCEQNLNHDAMYWYRQDPGQGLRLIYYSQIVNDFQKGDIAEGYSVSREKKESFPLTVTSAQKNPTAFYLCASSTGTGATGELFFGEGSRLTVL.

The chain has TRBV30 and TRBJ2-7, with 7 nucleotides matching TRBD1. V was pared by 6 bases and J by 2 bases, with 4 bases of the junction left unmatched. Germline V gives CDR1 GTSNPN, CDR2 SVGIG (reference sequence). This CDR3 has 12 residues. CDR3 sequence reads: CACRDSTYEQYF. Here the CDR3 DNA reads TGTGCCTGCCGGGACAGTACCTACGAGCAGTACTTC.

The chain has TRBV20-1 and TRBJ2-2; no reliable D call. Germline CDR1 and CDR2: DFQATT and SNEGSKA (reference sequence). This CDR3 is 11 amino acids long. The V end lost 3 bases, the J end lost 6 bases, and 5 bases lay between the germline ends. CDR3 in DNA: TGCAGTGCTAGTCGGGCCGGGGAGCTGTTTTTT. Protein: CSASRAGELFF.

This sequence joins TRBV19 and TRBJ1-6; possible D gene TRBD1, 5 bases. Germline CDR1 LNHDA, CDR2 SQIVND (reference sequence). The V gene lost 3 bases and the J gene lost 10 bases, with 16 bases spanning the gap. This CDR3 comprises 15 residues. The CDR3 protein is CASSMYDSRESPLHF. The CDR3 DNA reads as TGTGCCAGTAGTATGTACGACAGTCGAGAATCACCCCTCCACTTT.

The chain joins TRBV5-1 to TRBJ1-1; 10 bases agree with TRBD1. CDR1 and CDR2 (germline): SGHRS, YFSETQ. The CDR3 has 14 residues. J lost 5 bases, V lost 2 bases, and 3 bases had no gene match. CDR3 DNA sequence: TGCGCCAGCAGCTTTGGACAGGGGGATACTGAAGCTTTCTTT. Encoded protein: CASSFGQGDTEAFF.

The V and J genes are TRBV30 and TRBJ1-5; D gene ambiguous. The germline V gene encodes CDR1 GTSNPN and CDR2 SVGIG (reference sequence). This CDR3 comprises 13 residues. V lost 3 bases to trimming and J lost 7 bases, with 13 bases between them. Here the CDR3 reads CAWSPTYPQPQHF. The CDR3 DNA is TGTGCCTGGAGCCCTACTTATCCGCAGCCCCAGCATTTT.

J is TRBJ2-3 and V is TRBV7-3, with D perhaps matching TRBD1 or TRBD2 (6 bases each). CDR1 SGHTA and CDR2 FQGTGA come from the germline V gene. Trimming shortened V by 2 bases and J by 0 bases, and 12 bases separated the two germline ends. CDR3 length: 16 amino acids. In DNA, the CDR3 is TGTGCCAGCAGCTTACTAGGGGGGCCTAGCACAGATACGCAGTATTTT. The encoded protein is CASSLLGGPSTDTQYF.

The genes are TRBV7-2 and TRBJ2-2; TRBD2 is a possible D gene (5 bases). Germline CDR1 is SGHTA and CDR2 is FQGNSA. The V end was cut by 5 bases, the J end by 6 bases, with 16 bases between. This CDR3 is 15 amino acids long. In DNA form, the CDR3 reads TGTGCCAGCAGCATCTCAGCGGACCGGGCCGGGGAGCTGTTTTTT. Its protein is CASSISADRAGELFF.

The chain combines TRBV19 with TRBJ1-4; D is perhaps TRBD1 (6 bases). CDR1 and CDR2 from the germline V gene are LNHDA and SQIVND (reference sequence). The CDR3 spans 15 residues. V was pared by 4 bases and J by 6 bases, with 15 bases between. This CDR3 reads CASSTSGEPDEKLFF. In DNA, the CDR3 is TGTGCCAGTAGTACCTCAGGGGAGCCGGATGAAAAACTGTTTTTT. Full variable domain (rest looked up from reference TRBV19 and TRBJ1-4): DGGITQSPKYLFRKEGQNVTLSCEQNLNHDAMYWYRQDPGQGLRLIYYSQIVNDFQKGDIAEGYSVSREKKESFPLTVTSAQKNPTAFYLCASSTSGEPDEKLFFGSGTQLSVL.

This chain joins TRBV28 and TRBJ1-1; D perhaps matches TRBD1 (5 bases). From germline, CDR1 is MDHEN and CDR2 SYDVKM. The CDR3 extends over 14 amino acids. The V gene lost 5 bases and the J gene lost 5 bases, with 15 bases spanning the gap. The chain's CDR3 is CASSPPRGATEAFF. The CDR3 DNA is TGTGCCAGCAGTCCACCAAGGGGCGCGACTGAAGCTTTCTTT.

In the case of this clone: A read error may account for a junction end that differs from germline. The rearrangement links TRBV7-7 to TRBJ2-1; D might be TRBD2 (5 bases). This CDR3 has 15 residues. Germline assignment: CDR1 SSHAT and CDR2 FNYEAQ (reference sequence). Here the CDR3 DNA reads TGTGCTAGCAGCTTAGTCCTAGCCCCCTACAATGAGCAGTTCTTC. Its translation is CASSLVLAPYNEQFF. The whole variable domain, remainder taken from reference TRBV7-7 and TRBJ2-1, is GAGVSQSPRYKVTKRGQDVTLRCDPISSHATLYWYQQALGQGPEFLTYFNYEAQPDKSGLPSDRFSAERPEGSISTLTIQRTEQRDSAMYRCASSLVLAPYNEQFFGPGTRLTVL.

The V and J genes are TRBV23-1 and TRBJ2-1; 7 nucleotides agree with TRBD2. TRBV23-1 has ORF status, its function being uncertain. This CDR3 is 20 amino acids long. The V and J ends lost 3 bases and 2 bases, in that order; junction bases with no gene match: 19. The CDR3: CASSHLGIRTGREPYNEQFF. DNA of the CDR3: TGCGCCAGCAGTCACCTTGGTATCAGGACGGGGAGGGAACCCTACAATGAGCAGTTCTTC.

A word on this clone: A junction boundary mismatches the germline segment, possibly from a read error. The V gene is TRBV5-1, the J gene TRBJ1-3; no clear D gene. Germline loops: CDR1 SGHRS, CDR2 YFSETQ. The CDR3 has 16 amino acids. The CDR3 is CASSLGAHAPGNTIYF. For the CDR3, the DNA is TGCGCCAGCAGCTTGGGCGCGCATGCCCCTGGGAACACCATATATTTT.

This clone has a handful of counts. This chain uses TRBV5-5 with TRBJ2-5; 11 positions match TRBD2. The CDR3 spans 15 residues. J gave up 2 bases and V 4 bases, and 4 bases lay outside the gene matches. Germline V lookup: CDR1 SGHKS, CDR2 YYEKEE (reference sequence). In DNA, the CDR3 is TGTGCCAGCAGCCCCCTAGCGGGGGGACAAGAGACCCAGTACTTC. It translates to CASSPLAGGQETQYF.

The chain joins TRBV5-5 to TRBJ2-7; D remains ambiguous. CDR1 SGHKS and CDR2 YYEKEE come from the germline V gene (reference sequence). Trimming took 1 base from V and 0 from J, leaving 8 bases between them. The CDR3 contains 14 residues. CDR3 amino acids: CASSLFPNSYEQYF. The CDR3 region has the DNA TGTGCCAGCAGCTTGTTTCCGAACTCCTACGAGCAGTACTTC.

The chain employs TRBV18 and TRBJ1-1; no clear D. The V end was cut by 3 bases, the J end by 7 bases, with 21 bases between. Germline CDR1 KGHSH, CDR2 LQKENI. The CDR3 consists of 16 residues. In DNA, the CDR3 is TGTGCCAGCTCACCCTTGAGTGGGAATCGAGGTAATGAAGCTTTCTTT. Translation gives CASSPLSGNRGNEAFF. Looking up the rest from reference TRBV18 and TRBJ1-1 gives the full variable domain: NAGVMQNPRHLVRRRGQEARLRCSPMKGHSHVYWYRQLPEEGLKFMVYLQKENIIDESGMPKERFSAEFPKEGPSILRIQQVVRGDSAAYFCASSPLSGNRGNEAFFGQGTRLTVV.

The V call is TRBV7-9, the J call TRBJ1-2, with D possibly matching TRBD1 (6 bases). CDR3 length equals 14 residues. CDR1 and CDR2 from the germline V gene are SEHNR and FQNEAQ (reference sequence). Trimming removed 4 bases at V and 7 bases at J, with 16 bases between. The CDR3, as DNA: TGTGCCAGCAGCTCCCGGGGCAGGGGCAGTGGCTACACCTTC. Translating gives CASSSRGRGSGYTF.